This T cell receptor beta chain was documented in a study of Tregs in tolerant kidney transplant recipients. Some clones are missing from TCRdb's copy, which holds only in-frame ones; the method was immunoSEQ multiplex PCR. Of roughly 80,000 clones listed, more than 95% are singletons. The ends lost 5 bases at V and 8 bases at J; junction bases unmatched: 12. The CDR3 loop spans 15 amino acids. From germline, CDR1 is SGHTS and CDR2 YDEGEE. The sequences come from CD4+ T cells from blood, collected before the transplant. The chain uses TRBV5-8 and TRBJ2-1, with TRBD2 matching over 8 bases. The source of this sequence is a human donor who received a combined kidney and bone marrow transplant. In DNA form, the CDR3 reads TGTGCCAGCAGGCAGATCGGGACTAGTATCCATGAGCAGTTCTTC. Amino acids: CASRQIGTSIHEQFF.